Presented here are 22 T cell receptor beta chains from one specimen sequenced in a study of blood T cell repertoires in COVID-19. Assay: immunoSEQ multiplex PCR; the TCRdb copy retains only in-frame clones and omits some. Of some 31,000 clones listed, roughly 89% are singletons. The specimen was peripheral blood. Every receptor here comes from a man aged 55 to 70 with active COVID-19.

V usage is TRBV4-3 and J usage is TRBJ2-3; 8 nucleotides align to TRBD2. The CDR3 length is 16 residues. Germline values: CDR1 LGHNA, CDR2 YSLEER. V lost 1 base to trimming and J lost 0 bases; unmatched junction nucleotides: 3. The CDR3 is CASSQGAGGSTDTQYF. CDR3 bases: TGCGCCAGCAGCCAAGGCGCGGGGGGTAGCACAGATACGCAGTATTTT.

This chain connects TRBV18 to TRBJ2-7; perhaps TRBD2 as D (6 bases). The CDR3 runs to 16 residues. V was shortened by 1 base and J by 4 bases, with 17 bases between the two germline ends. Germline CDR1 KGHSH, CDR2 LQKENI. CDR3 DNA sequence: TGTGCCAGCTCACCACTAAATCAGGAGGGTCGGTACGAGCAGTACTTC. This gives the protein CASSPLNQEGRYEQYF.

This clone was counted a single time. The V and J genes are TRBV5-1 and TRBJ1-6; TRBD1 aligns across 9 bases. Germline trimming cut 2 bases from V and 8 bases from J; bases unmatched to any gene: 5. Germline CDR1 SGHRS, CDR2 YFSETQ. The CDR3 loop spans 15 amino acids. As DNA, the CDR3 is TGCGCCAGCAGCTTATGGACAGGGGTGGATTCACCCCTCCACTTT. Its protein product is CASSLWTGVDSPLHF.

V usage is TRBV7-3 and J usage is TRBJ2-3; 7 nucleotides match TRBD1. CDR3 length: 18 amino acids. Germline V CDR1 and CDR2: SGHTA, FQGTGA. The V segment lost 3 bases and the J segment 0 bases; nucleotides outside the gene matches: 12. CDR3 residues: CASSLTTPGTDSTDTQYF. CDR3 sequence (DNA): TGTGCCAGCAGCTTGACCACCCCCGGGACAGATAGCACAGATACGCAGTATTTT.

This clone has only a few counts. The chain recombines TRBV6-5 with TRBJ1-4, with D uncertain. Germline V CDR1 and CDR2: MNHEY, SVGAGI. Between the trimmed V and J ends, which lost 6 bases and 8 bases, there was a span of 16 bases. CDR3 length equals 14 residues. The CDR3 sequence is CASSPEGGREKLFF. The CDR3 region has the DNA TGTGCCAGCAGCCCGGAAGGAGGTCGAGAAAAACTGTTTTTT.

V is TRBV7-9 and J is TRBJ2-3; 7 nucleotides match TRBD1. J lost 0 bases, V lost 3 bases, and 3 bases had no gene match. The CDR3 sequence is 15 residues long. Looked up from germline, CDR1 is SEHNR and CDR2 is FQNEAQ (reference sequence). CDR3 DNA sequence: TGTGCCAGCAGCTTGGGGACAGCTAGCACAGATACGCAGTATTTT. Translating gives CASSLGTASTDTQYF. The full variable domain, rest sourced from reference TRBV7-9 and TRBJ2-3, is DTGVSQNPRHKITKRGQNVTFRCDPISEHNRLYWYRQTLGQGPEFLTYFQNEAQLEKSRLLSDRFSAERPKGSFSTLEIQRTEQGDSAMYLCASSLGTASTDTQYFGPGTRLTVL.

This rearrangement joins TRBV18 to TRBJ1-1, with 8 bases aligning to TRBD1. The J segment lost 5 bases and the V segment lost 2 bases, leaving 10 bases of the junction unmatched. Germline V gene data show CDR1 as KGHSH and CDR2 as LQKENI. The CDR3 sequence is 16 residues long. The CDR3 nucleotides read TGTGCCAGCTCACCATTAGGCGGGACAGGCCCGACTGAAGCTTTCTTT. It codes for CASSPLGGTGPTEAFF.

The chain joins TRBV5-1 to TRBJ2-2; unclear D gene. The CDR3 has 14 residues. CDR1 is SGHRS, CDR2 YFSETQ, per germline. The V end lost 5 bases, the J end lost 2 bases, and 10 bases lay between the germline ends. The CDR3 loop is CASSTPPNTGELFF. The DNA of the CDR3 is TGCGCCAGCAGTACACCCCCCAACACCGGGGAGCTGTTTTTT.

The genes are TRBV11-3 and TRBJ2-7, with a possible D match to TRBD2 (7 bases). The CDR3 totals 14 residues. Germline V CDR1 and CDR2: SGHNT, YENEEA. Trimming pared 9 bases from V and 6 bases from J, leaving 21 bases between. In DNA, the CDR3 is TGTGCCAGAGTTTGGGGGGGCGCAGAGTCCGAGCAGTACTTC. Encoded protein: CARVWGGAESEQYF. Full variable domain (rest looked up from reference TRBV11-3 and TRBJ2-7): EAGVVQSPRYKIIEKKQPVAFWCNPISGHNTLYWYLQNLGQGPELLIRYENEEAVDDSQLPKDRFSAERLKGVDSTLKIQPAELGDSAVYLCARVWGGAESEQYFGPGTRLTVT.

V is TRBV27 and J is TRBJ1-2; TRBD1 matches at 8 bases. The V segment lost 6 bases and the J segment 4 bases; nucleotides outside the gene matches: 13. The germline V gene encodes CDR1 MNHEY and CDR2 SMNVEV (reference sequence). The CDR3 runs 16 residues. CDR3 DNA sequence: TGTGCCAGCAGCGAAGACAGGGGAGCCTTCAGCTATGGCTACACCTTC. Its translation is CASSEDRGAFSYGYTF.

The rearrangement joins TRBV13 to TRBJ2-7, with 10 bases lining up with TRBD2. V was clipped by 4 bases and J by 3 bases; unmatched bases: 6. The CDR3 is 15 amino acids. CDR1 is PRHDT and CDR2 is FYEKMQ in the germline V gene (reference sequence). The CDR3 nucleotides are TGTGCCAGCAGCTCCCCAGCGGGGGGGATCTACGAGCAGTACTTC. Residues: CASSSPAGGIYEQYF.

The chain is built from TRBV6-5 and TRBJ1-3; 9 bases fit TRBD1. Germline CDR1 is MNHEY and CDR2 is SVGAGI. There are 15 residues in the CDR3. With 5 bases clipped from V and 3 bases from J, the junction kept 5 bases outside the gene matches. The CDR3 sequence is CASSRTGAFGNTIYF. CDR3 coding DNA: TGTGCCAGCAGTCGGACAGGGGCTTTTGGAAACACCATATATTTT.

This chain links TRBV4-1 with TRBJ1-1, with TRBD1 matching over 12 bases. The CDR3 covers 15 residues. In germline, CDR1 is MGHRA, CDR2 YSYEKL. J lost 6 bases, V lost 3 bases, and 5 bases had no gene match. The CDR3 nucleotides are TGCGCCAGCAGCCAGGGGGACAGGGGGCTTGCTGAAGCTTTCTTT. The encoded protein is CASSQGDRGLAEAFF.

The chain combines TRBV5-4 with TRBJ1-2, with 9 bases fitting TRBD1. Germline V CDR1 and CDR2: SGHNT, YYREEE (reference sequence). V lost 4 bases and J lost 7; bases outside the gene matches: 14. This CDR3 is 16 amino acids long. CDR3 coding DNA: TGTGCCAGCAGCCAACGTTTCGGACAGGGGTTGCGTGGCTACACCTTC. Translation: CASSQRFGQGLRGYTF.

CDR3 DNA: TGTGCCATCAGTGAGACAGGGCGTTATGGCTACACCTTC. Encoded protein: CAISETGRYGYTF. The chain uses TRBV10-3 and TRBJ1-2, with D tentatively TRBD1 (6 bases). The CDR3 has 13 amino acids. Germline CDR1 reads ENHRY; CDR2 reads SYGVKD. Trimming cost V 2 bases and J 5 bases, with 9 bases left between them.

As DNA, the CDR3 is TGTGCCAGCAGCCCCGGAGTGTCAGGGGTAACCGGGGAGCTGTTTTTT. This sequence encodes CASSPGVSGVTGELFF. The chain combines TRBV11-2 with TRBJ2-2, with D possibly being TRBD1 (6 bases). The ends were cut back, 5 bases at V and 5 bases at J, with 18 bases in the middle. Germline CDR1 SGHAT, CDR2 FQNNGV. CDR3 length: 16 amino acids.

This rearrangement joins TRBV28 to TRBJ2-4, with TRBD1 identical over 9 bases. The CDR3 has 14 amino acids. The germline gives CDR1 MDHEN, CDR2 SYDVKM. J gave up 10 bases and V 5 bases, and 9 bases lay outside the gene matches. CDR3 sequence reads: CASSGTGGAWIQYF. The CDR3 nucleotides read TGTGCCAGCAGTGGAACAGGGGGCGCGTGGATTCAGTACTTC.

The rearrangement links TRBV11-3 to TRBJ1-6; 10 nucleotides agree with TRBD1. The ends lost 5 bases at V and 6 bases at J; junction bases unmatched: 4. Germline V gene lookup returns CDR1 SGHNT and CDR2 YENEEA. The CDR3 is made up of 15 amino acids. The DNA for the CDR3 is TGTGCCAGCAGCCCCCGGACAGGGGGTAATTCACCCCTCCACTTT. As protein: CASSPRTGGNSPLHF.

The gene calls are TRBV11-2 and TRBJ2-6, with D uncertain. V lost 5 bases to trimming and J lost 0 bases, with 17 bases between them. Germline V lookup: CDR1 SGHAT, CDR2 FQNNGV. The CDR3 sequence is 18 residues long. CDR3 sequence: CASSHYLGSSSGANVLTF. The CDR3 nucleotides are TGTGCCAGCAGCCACTATCTAGGCAGTTCCTCTGGGGCCAACGTCCTGACTTTC.

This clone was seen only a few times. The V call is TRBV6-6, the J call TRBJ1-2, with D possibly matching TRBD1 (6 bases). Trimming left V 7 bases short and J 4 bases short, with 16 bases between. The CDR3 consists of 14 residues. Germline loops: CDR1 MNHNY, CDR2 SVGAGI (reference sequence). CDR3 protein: CASTWGRQSYGYTF. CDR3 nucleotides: TGTGCCAGCACCTGGGGGCGGCAGAGCTATGGCTACACCTTC.

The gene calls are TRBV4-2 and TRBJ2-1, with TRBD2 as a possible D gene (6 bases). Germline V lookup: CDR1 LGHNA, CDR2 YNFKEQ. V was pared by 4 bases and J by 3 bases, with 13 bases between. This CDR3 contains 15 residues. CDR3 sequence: CASSRDSFSYNEQFF. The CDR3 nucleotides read TGTGCCAGCAGCCGGGACTCGTTTAGCTACAATGAGCAGTTCTTC.

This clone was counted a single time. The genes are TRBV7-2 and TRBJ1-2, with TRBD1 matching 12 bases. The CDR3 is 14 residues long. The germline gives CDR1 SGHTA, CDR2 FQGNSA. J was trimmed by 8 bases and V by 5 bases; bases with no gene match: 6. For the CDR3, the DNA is TGTGCCAGCAGCCCACGGGACAGGGGGCAAGGCTACACCTTC. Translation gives CASSPRDRGQGYTF.